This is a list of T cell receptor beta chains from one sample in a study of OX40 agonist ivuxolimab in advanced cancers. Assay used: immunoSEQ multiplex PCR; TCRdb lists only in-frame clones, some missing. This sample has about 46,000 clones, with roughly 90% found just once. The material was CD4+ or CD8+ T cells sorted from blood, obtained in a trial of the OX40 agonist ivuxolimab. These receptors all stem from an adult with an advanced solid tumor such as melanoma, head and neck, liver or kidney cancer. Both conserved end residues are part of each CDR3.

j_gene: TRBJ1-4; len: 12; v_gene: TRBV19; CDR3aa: CASSAGGEKLFF
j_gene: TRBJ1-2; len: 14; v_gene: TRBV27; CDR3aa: CASSKGPMRGGYTF
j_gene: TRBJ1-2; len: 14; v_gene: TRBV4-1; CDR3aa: CASSQAQGAYGYTF
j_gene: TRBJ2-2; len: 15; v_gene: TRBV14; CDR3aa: CASGLALAGWGELFF
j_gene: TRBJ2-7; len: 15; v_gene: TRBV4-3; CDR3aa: CASSPWRGLTYEQYF
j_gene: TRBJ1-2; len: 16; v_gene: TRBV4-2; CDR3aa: CASSQEVGTLKLGYTF
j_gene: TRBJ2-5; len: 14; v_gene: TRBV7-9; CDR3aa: CASSPDSDQETQYF
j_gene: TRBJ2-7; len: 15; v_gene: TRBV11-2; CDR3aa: CASSLDSGWIYEQYF
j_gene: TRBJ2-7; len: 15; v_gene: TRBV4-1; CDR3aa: CASSQEIRGSYEQYF
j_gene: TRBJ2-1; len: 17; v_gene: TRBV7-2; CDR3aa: CASSSWSGLGLYNEQFF
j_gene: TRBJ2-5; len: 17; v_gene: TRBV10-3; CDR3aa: CAISETDAQGIEETQYF
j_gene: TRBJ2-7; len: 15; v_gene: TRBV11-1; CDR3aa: CASSSWTASGYEQYF
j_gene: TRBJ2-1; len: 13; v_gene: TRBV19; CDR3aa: CASSIASYNEQFF
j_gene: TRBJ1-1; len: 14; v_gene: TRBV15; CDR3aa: CATSRKTGDTEAFF
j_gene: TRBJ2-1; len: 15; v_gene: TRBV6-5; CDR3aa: CASSTPGTSSYEQFF
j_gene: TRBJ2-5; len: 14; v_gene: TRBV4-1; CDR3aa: CASSPGGSEETQYF
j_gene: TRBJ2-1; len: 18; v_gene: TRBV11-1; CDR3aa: CASSLVIGTSGSNDEQFF
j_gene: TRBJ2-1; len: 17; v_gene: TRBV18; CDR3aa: CASSPSTHGSSYNEQFF
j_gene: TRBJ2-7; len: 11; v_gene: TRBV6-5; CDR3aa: CASSVLREQYF
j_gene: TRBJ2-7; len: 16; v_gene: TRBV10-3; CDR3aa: CAISESWGGVSYEQYF
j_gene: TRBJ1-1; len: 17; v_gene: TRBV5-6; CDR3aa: CASSLVTTGVMNTEAFF
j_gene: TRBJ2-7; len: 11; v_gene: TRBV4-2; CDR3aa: CASSQEAEQYF
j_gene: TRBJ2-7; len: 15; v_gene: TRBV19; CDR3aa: CASSITGTVRDEQHF
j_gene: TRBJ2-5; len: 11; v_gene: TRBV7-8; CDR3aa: CASSADDRHYF
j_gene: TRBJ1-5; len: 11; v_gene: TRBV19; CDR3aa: CASSPGLGGHF
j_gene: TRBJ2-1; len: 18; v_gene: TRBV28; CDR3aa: CASSRLAGISSSYNEQFF
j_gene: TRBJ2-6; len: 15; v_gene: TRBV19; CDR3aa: CASSIGSSGANVLTF
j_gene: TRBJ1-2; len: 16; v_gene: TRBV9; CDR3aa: CASSVAIDSASGGYTF
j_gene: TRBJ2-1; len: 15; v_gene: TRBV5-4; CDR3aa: CASSLESIEYNEQFF
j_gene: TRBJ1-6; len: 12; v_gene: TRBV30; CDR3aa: CAWSQYRAPLHF
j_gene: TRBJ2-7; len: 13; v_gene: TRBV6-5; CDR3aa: CASSYSFPYEQYF
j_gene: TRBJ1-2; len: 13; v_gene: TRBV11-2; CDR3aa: CASSQDTLGGYTF
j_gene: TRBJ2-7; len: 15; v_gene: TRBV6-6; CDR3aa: CASTPTGDYSYEQYF
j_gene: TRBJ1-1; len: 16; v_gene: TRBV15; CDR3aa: CATSRDIGGGNTEAFF
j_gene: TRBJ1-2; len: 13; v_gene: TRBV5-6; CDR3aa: CASSLVGDYGYTF
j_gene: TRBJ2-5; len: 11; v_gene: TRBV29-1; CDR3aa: CAGVDQETQYF
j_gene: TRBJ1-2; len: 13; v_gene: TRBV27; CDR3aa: CASSSTPPIVNTF
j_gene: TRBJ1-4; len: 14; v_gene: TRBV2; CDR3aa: CASSLGGGGEKLFF
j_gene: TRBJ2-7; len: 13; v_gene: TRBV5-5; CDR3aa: CASSLFREVEQYF
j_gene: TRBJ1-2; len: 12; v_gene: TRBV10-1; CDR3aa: CASSDRVRGYTF
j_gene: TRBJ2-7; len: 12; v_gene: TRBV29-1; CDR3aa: CSVESGGHEQYF
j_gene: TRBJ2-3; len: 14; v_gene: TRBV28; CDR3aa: CASSLLESTDTQYF
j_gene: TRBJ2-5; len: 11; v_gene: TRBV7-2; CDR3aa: CASSLLETQYF
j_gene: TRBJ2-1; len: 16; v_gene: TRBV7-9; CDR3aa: CASSQTVREGYNEQFF
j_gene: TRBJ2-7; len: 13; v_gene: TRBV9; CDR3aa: CASSVDSSYEQYF
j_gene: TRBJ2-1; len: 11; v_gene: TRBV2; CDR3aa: CANSGGNGQFF
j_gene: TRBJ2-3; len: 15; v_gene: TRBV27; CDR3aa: CASSLFPSGTDTQYF
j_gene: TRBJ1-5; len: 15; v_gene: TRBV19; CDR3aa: CASSGGQGSNQPQHF
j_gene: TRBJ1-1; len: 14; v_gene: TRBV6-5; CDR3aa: CASSYSGGLTEAFF
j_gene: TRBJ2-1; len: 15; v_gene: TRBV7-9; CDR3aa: CASSPFRVSAREQFF
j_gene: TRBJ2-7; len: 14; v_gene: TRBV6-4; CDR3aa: CASSEARASPGQYF
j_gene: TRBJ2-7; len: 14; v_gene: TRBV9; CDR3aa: CASSGRQGDYEQYF
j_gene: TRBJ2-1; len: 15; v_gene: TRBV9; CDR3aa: CASSSESISYNEQFF
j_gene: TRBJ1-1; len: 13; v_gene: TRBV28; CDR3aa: CASSFGPSAQAFF
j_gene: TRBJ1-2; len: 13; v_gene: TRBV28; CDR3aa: CASSFDSAYGYTF
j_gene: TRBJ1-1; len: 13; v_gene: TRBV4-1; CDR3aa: CASSHPGGTLSTF
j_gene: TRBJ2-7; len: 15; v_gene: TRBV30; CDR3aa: CAWSVGQGGPYEQYF
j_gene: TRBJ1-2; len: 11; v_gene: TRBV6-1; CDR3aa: CASSPSYGYTF
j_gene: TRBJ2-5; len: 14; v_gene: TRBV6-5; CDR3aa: CASSYTTWGSTQYF